This T cell receptor (beta chain) stems from a study of cytomegalovirus exposure and HLA in healthy donors. Amplification used 60 Vbeta primers and 13 Jbeta primers. Profiled with immunoSEQ multiplex PCR; TCRdb holds only in-frame clones, not every one. The repertoire has 70,000 to 90,000 clones, 65% to 70% of them found once; the top ten carry approximately 21%. The germline V gene encodes CDR1 SNHLY and CDR2 FYNNEI. This CDR3 region has 15 residues. With V trimmed by 6 bases and J by 6 bases, 10 bases remained unmatched. The chain carries TRBV2 and TRBJ2-2, with 7 bases that match TRBD2. The receptor was isolated from a middle-aged man in good health and CMV-seropositive. Sequenced material: PBMCs. The CDR3 sequence is CASRATSRGAGELFF. The CDR3 bases are TGTGCCAGCAGAGCCACTAGCCGGGGGGCCGGGGAGCTGTTTTTT.